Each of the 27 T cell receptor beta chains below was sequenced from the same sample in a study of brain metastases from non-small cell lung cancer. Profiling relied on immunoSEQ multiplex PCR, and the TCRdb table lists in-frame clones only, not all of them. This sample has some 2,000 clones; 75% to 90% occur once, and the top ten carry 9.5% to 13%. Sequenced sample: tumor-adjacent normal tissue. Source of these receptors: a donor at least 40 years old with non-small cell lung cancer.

The CDR3 here is CASTGNTEAFF. For the CDR3, the DNA is TGTGCCAGCACGGGAAACACTGAAGCTTTCTTT. The J gene is TRBJ1-1, the V gene TRBV5-4, with D uncertain. V lost 6 bases to trimming and J lost 2 bases, with 5 bases between them. The germline V gene has CDR1 SGHNT and CDR2 YYREEE (reference sequence). CDR3 length: 11 amino acids. Based on the CDR3 plus reference TRBV5-4 and TRBJ1-1, the full variable domain is ETGVTQSPTHLIKTRGQQVTLRCSSQSGHNTVSWYQQALGQGPQFIFQYYREEENGRGNFPPRFSGLQFPNYSSELNVNALELDDSALYLCASTGNTEAFFGQGTRLTVV.

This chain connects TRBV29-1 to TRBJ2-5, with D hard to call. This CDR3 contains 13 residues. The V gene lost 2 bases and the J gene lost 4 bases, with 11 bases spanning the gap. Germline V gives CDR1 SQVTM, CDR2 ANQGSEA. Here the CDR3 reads CSVEQLWGETQYF. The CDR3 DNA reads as TGCAGCGTTGAACAGTTGTGGGGAGAGACCCAGTACTTC.

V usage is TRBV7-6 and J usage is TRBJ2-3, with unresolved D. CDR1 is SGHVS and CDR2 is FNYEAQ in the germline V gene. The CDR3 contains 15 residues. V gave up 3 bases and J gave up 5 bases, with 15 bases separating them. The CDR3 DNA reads TGTGCCAGCAGCTTTAGTCCCTTGCCCGGAGATACGCAGTATTTT. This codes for CASSFSPLPGDTQYF. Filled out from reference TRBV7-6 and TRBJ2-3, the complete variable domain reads GAGVSQSPRYKVTKRGQDVALRCDPISGHVSLYWYRQALGQGPEFLTYFNYEAQQDKSGLPNDRFSAERPEGSISTLTIQRTEQRDSAMYRCASSFSPLPGDTQYFGPGTRLTVL.

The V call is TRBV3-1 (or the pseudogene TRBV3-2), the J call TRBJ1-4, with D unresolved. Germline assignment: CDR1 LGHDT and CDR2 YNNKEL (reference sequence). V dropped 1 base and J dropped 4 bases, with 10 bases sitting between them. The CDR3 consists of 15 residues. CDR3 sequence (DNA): TGTGCCAGCAGCCAAGCCACCGGTCTTAATGAAAAACTGTTTTTT. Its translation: CASSQATGLNEKLFF.

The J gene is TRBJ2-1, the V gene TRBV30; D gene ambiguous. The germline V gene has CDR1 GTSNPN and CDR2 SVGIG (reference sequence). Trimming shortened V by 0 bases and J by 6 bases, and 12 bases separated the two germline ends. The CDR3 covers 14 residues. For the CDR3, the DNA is TGTGCCTGGAGTGTAAGACGAGGTTTCAATGAGCAGTTCTTC. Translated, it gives CAWSVRRGFNEQFF.

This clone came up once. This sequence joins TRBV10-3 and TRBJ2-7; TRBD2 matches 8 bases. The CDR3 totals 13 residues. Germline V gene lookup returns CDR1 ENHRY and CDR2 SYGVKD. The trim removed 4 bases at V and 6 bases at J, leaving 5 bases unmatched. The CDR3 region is CAISGRGGTEQYF. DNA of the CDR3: TGTGCCATCAGTGGTCGCGGGGGGACCGAGCAGTACTTC.

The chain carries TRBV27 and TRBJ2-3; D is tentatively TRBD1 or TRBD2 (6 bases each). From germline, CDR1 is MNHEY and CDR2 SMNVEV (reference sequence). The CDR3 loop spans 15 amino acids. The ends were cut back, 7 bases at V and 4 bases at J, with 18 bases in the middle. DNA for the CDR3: TGTGCCAGCATCAAGGGGGGCCCCACTTCAGATACGCAGTATTTT. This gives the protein CASIKGGPTSDTQYF.

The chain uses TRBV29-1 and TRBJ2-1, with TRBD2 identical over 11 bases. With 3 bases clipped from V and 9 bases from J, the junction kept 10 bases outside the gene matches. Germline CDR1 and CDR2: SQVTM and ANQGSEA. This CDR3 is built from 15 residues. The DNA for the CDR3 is TGCAGCGTTGAGGAGACTAGCGGGGTTCTTGGTGAGCAGTTCTTC. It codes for CSVEETSGVLGEQFF.

CDR3 protein: CASSLPQATNSPLHF. The CDR3 coding sequence is TGTGCCAGCAGCCTCCCACAGGCTACTAATTCACCCCTCCACTTT. The chain recombines TRBV3-1 (or the pseudogene TRBV3-2) with TRBJ1-6; possibly TRBD1 for D (5 bases). The CDR3 is made up of 15 amino acids. V shed 4 bases and J shed 6 bases, with 13 bases lying between them. Germline loops: CDR1 LGHDT, CDR2 YNNKEL (reference sequence).

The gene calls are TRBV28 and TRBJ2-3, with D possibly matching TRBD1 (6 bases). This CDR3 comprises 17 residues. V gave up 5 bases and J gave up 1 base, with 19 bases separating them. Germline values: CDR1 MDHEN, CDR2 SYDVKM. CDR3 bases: TGTGCCAGCAGTCCCACGGGACACTCGGAGGGCACAGATACGCAGTATTTT. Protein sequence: CASSPTGHSEGTDTQYF. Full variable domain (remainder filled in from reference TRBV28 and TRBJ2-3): DVKVTQSSRYLVKRTGEKVFLECVQDMDHENMFWYRQDPGLGLRLIYFSYDVKMKEKGDIPEGYSVSREKKERFSLILESASTNQTSMYLCASSPTGHSEGTDTQYFGPGTRLTVL.

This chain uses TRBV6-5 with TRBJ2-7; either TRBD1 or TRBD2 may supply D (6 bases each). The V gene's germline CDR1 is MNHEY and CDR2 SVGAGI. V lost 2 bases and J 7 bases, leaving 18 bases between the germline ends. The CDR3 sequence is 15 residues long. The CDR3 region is CASSYGGRGREEQYF. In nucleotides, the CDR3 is TGTGCCAGCAGTTACGGGGGGCGGGGCCGGGAGGAGCAGTACTTC.

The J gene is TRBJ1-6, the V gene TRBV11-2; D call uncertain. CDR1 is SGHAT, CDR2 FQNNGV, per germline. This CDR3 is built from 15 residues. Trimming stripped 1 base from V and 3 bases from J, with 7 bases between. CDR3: CASSLVGNYNSPLHF. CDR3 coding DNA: TGTGCCAGCAGCTTAGTGGGAAACTATAATTCACCCCTCCACTTT.

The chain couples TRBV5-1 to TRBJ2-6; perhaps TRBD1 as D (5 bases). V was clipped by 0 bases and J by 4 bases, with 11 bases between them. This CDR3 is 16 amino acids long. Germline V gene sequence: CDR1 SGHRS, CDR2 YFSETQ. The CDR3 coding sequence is TGCGCCAGCAGCTTGGGACAGTCTCCGGGGGCCAACGTCCTGACTTTC. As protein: CASSLGQSPGANVLTF.

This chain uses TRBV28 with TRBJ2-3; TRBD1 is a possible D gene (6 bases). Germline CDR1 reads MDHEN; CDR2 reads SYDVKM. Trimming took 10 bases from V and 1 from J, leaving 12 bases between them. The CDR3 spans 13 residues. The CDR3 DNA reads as TGTGCCATACAGGGAACTGGCACAGATACGCAGTATTTT. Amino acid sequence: CAIQGTGTDTQYF.

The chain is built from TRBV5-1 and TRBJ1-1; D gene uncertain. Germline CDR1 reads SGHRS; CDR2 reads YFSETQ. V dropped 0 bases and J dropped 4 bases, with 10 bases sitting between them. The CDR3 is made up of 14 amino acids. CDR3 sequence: CASSLEPTLTEAFF. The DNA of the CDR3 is TGCGCCAGCAGCTTGGAACCGACACTCACTGAAGCTTTCTTT. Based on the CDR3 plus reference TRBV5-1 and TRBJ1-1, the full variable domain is KAGVTQTPRYLIKTRGQQVTLSCSPISGHRSVSWYQQTPGQGLQFLFEYFSETQRNKGNFPGRFSGRQFSNSRSEMNVSTLELGDSALYLCASSLEPTLTEAFFGQGTRLTVV.

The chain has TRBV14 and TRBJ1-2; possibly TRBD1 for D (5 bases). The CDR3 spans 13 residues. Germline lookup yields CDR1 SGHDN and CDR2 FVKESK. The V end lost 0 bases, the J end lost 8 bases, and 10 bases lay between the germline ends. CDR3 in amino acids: CASSQDLEGGYTF. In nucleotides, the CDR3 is TGTGCCAGCAGCCAAGATCTGGAGGGGGGCTACACCTTC.

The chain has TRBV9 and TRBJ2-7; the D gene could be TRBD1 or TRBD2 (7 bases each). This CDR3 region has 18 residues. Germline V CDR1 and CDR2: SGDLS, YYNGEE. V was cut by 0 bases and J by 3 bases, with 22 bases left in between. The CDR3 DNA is TGTGCCAGCAGCGTAGCCCTTACAGGGGAGGGATCCTTCTACGAGCAGTACTTC. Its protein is CASSVALTGEGSFYEQYF.

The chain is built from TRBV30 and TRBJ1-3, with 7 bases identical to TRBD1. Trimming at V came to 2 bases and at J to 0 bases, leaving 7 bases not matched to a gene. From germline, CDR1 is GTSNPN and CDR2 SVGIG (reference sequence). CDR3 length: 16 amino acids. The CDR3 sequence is CAWSWVGTASGNTIYF. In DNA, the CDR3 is TGTGCCTGGAGTTGGGTGGGGACAGCCTCTGGAAACACCATATATTTT.

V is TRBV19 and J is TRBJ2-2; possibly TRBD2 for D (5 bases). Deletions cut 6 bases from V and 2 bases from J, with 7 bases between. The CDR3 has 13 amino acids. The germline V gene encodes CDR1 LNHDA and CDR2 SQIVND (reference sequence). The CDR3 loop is CASRRDNTGELFF. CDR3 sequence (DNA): TGTGCCAGTAGGAGGGATAACACCGGGGAGCTGTTTTTT.

The CDR3 DNA reads as TGTGCCAGCACCCTTTTCGGGGAAGCTTTCTTT. Protein sequence: CASTLFGEAFF. The rearrangement links TRBV6-5 to TRBJ1-1; unclear D gene. Germline V gene data show CDR1 as MNHEY and CDR2 as SVGAGI. V was shortened by 7 bases and J by 8 bases, with 11 bases between the two germline ends. This CDR3 region has 11 residues.

CDR3 protein: CASSPDRATDTQYF. The CDR3 DNA reads as TGTGCCAGCAGCCCGGACAGGGCCACAGATACGCAGTATTTT. J is TRBJ2-3 and V is TRBV7-2; 8 bases line up with TRBD1. The CDR3 has 14 amino acids. The V segment lost 5 bases and the J segment 2 bases; nucleotides outside the gene matches: 3. CDR1 is SGHTA, CDR2 FQGNSA, per germline.

The CDR3 nucleotides are TGTGCCAGCAGTTCCCGGTCCGGGACAGGGGTAATGCCCCTCCACTTT. Its protein is CASSSRSGTGVMPLHF. The chain joins TRBV6-5 to TRBJ1-6; 10 nucleotides match TRBD1. The length of the CDR3 is 16 residues. The V gene's germline CDR1 is MNHEY and CDR2 SVGAGI. J lost 13 bases, V lost 4 bases, and 13 bases had no gene match.

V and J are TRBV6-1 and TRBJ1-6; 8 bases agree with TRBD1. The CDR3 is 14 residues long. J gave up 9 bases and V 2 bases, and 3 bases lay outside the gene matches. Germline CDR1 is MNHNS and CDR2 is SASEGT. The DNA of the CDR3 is TGTGCCAGCAGTGAAAGGACAGGGAGTTCACCCCTCCACTTT. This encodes CASSERTGSSPLHF.

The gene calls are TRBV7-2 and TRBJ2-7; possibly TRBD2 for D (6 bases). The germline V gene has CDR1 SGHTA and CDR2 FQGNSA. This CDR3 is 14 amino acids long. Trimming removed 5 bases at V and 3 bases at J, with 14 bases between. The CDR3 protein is CASSPYSGGYEQYF. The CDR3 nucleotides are TGTGCCAGCAGCCCATACTCCGGGGGCTACGAGCAGTACTTC.

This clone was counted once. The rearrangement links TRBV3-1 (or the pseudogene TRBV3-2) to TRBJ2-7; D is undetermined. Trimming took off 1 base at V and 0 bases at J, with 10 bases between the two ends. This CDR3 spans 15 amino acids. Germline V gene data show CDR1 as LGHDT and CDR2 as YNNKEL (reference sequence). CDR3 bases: TGTGCCAGCAGCCAAGGACTGGTTCTCTCCTACGAGCAGTACTTC. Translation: CASSQGLVLSYEQYF.

CDR3 sequence (DNA): TGCAGCGCCGCCGGGACAGGGGCGTCCTACGAGCAGTACTTC. Its translation is CSAAGTGASYEQYF. The chain has TRBV29-1 and TRBJ2-7; 10 bases map to TRBD1. This CDR3 has 14 amino acids. Germline trimming cut 7 bases from V and 1 base from J; bases unmatched to any gene: 7. The germline CDR1 and CDR2 sequences are SQVTM and ANQGSEA.

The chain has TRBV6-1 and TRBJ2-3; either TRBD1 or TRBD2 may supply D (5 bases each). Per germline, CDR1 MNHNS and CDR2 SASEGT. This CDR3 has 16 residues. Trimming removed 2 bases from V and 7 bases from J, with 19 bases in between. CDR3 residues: CASSETSQGRSNTQYF. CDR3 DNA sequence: TGTGCCAGCAGTGAAACCTCCCAGGGACGCTCGAATACGCAGTATTTT.